Shown below are 31 T cell receptor beta chains from a single sample sequenced in a study of T cells in Graves' hyperthyroidism and ophthalmopathy. Amplification of TCR beta CDR3 regions was performed using RNA transcripts as template. RT-PCR in the first round (using the HTBI primer set) targeted the TCR CDR3. TCRdb used MiXCR to reprocess the multiplex PCR reads, holding one entry per CDR3 protein. The table records around 530,000 distinct CDR3 sequences, roughly 17% of them present only once. The sample consisted of blood. Source of these receptors: a woman aged 18-35 years with Graves' ophthalmopathy.

This clonotype was observed at least ten times. This rearrangement joins TRBV20-1 to TRBJ2-7; 10 bases are shared with TRBD2. V lost 2 bases to trimming and J lost 0 bases; unmatched junction nucleotides: 4. Germline V gene data show CDR1 as DFQATT and CDR2 as SNEGSKA (reference sequence). The CDR3 length is 15 residues. This CDR3 is CSARPGTSVSYEQYF. The CDR3 nucleotides are TGCAGTGCTAGACCGGGGACTAGCGTCTCCTACGAGCAGTACTTC.

In this sample, this clonotype turned up many times. The V gene is TRBV3-1, the J gene TRBJ1-1; no definite D call. Trimming took off 5 bases at V and 4 bases at J, with 8 bases between the two ends. CDR1 is LGHDT, CDR2 YNNKEL, per germline (reference sequence). This CDR3 has 12 amino acids. For the CDR3, the DNA is TGTGCCAGCAGCAACCGAGGCACTGAAGCTTTCTTT. It yields the protein CASSNRGTEAFF. The full variable domain, completed using reference TRBV3-1 and TRBJ1-1, is DTAVSQTPKYLVTQMGNDKSIKCEQNLGHDTMYWYKQDSKKFLKIMFSYNNKELIINETVPNRFSPKSPDKAHLNLHINSLELGDSAVYFCASSNRGTEAFFGQGTRLTVV.

In this sample, this clonotype turned up many times. This chain connects TRBV28 to TRBJ2-7, with 9 bases identical to TRBD2. CDR3 length equals 15 residues. V trimming: 3 bases; J trimming: 4 bases; junction bases outside the gene matches: 7. From germline, CDR1 is MDHEN and CDR2 SYDVKM. The CDR3 here is CASSLGREGLYEQYF. The CDR3 DNA reads as TGTGCCAGCAGTTTGGGGCGGGAGGGCCTATACGAGCAGTACTTC.

The genes are TRBV6-1 and TRBJ1-2; no clear D. Germline V CDR1 and CDR2: MNHNS, SASEGT. V was cut by 7 bases and J by 8 bases, with 14 bases left in between. This CDR3 has 12 amino acids. CDR3 protein: CASTFEREGYTF. In DNA form, the CDR3 reads TGTGCCAGCACCTTTGAACGGGAGGGCTACACCTTC.

The chain has TRBV7-3 and TRBJ1-2, with 8 bases fitting TRBD1. Trimming at V came to 5 bases and at J to 4 bases, leaving 6 bases not matched to a gene. CDR1 SGHTA and CDR2 FQGTGA come from the germline V gene. CDR3 length: 14 residues. The CDR3 DNA is TGTGCCAGCAGCCCAGGGGGCCGGGGCTATGGCTACACCTTC. Encoded protein: CASSPGGRGYGYTF.

This clonotype has ten or more counts. This rearrangement joins TRBV28 to TRBJ1-1, with D uncertain. The CDR3 length is 13 residues. Trimming removed 5 bases at V and 0 bases at J, with 7 bases between. CDR1 is MDHEN, CDR2 SYDVKM, per germline. The CDR3, as DNA: TGTGCCAGCAGTGAGCCTATGAACACTGAAGCTTTCTTT. Its translation: CASSEPMNTEAFF. The full variable domain, completed using reference TRBV28 and TRBJ1-1, is DVKVTQSSRYLVKRTGEKVFLECVQDMDHENMFWYRQDPGLGLRLIYFSYDVKMKEKGDIPEGYSVSREKKERFSLILESASTNQTSMYLCASSEPMNTEAFFGQGTRLTVV.

In this sample, this clonotype turned up many times. The chain has TRBV30 and TRBJ2-2; D remains unclear. The CDR3 has 16 amino acids. With 0 bases removed from V and 4 bases from J, the gap between germline ends came to 15 bases. Germline-derived CDR1 and CDR2 are GTSNPN and SVGIG (reference sequence). CDR3 coding DNA: TGTGCCTGGAGTGTAGGGCCATCGAGTTCCACCGGGGAGCTGTTTTTT. This gives the protein CAWSVGPSSSTGELFF.

This clonotype has a handful of counts. CDR3 DNA: TGCAGCGTTATCTCGGACAGGATCAACTATGGCTACACCTTC. Translation: CSVISDRINYGYTF. This sequence joins TRBV29-1 and TRBJ1-2; 7 bases are a match to TRBD1. Germline V lookup: CDR1 SQVTM, CDR2 ANQGSEA. V gave up 5 bases and J gave up 2 bases; unmatched junction bases: 8. This CDR3 spans 14 amino acids.

This clonotype was observed at least ten times. The chain is built from TRBV28 and TRBJ2-1; 8 bases line up with TRBD2. CDR1 and CDR2 (germline): MDHEN, SYDVKM. CDR3 length equals 14 residues. With V trimmed by 5 bases and J by 5 bases, 5 bases remained unmatched. CDR3 coding DNA: TGTGCCAGCAGTCCAGGACTAGCCCACAATGAGCAGTTCTTC. Its translation: CASSPGLAHNEQFF.

This clonotype occurred a few times. The J gene is TRBJ2-2, the V gene TRBV4-3, with D possibly being TRBD1 (5 bases). Germline lookup yields CDR1 LGHNA and CDR2 YSLEER. Trimming cost V 0 bases and J 3 bases, with 14 bases left between them. This CDR3 comprises 17 residues. The CDR3 DNA sequence: TGCGCCAGCAGCCAAGAAGGTTCCAGGGCGGACACCGGGGAGCTGTTTTTT. This gives the protein CASSQEGSRADTGELFF.

This CDR3 reads CASGLVIAGGSTDTQYF. The CDR3 DNA follows: TGTGCTAGTGGTTTGGTAATAGCGGGGGGATCGACAGATACGCAGTATTTT. The chain couples TRBV12-5 to TRBJ2-3; the match to TRBD2 covers 10 bases. Germline V gene lookup returns CDR1 LGHNT and CDR2 FRNRAP. Unmatched junction bases numbered 6, after V lost 0 bases and J lost 3 bases. CDR3 length: 17 residues.

This clonotype has only a few counts. The chain uses TRBV27 and TRBJ1-5; tentatively, D is TRBD1 (5 bases). Germline V gives CDR1 MNHEY, CDR2 SMNVEV (reference sequence). The CDR3 runs to 14 residues. V lost 5 bases and J lost 6, with 14 bases in between. The CDR3 spells CASSPNRYRQPQHF. In nucleotides, the CDR3 is TGTGCCAGCAGTCCAAACAGGTATCGTCAGCCCCAGCATTTT.

The chain combines TRBV12-3 or TRBV12-4 with TRBJ1-3; 9 bases are shared with TRBD1. Trimming removed 7 bases from V and 3 bases from J; junction bases left unmatched: 4. CDR3 size: 14 residues. CDR3 nucleotide sequence: TGTGCCAGCAACCCGGACAGGGGTGGAAACACCATATATTTT. Protein sequence: CASNPDRGGNTIYF.

This clonotype appeared many times. The chain combines TRBV27 with TRBJ2-1; unclear D gene. CDR1 is MNHEY and CDR2 is SMNVEV in the germline V gene (reference sequence). The V and J ends lost 3 bases and 4 bases respectively, with 7 bases between them. This CDR3 has 13 residues. In DNA form, the CDR3 reads TGTGCCAGCAGTTTGTTAGGGTACAATGAGCAGTTCTTC. Amino acids: CASSLLGYNEQFF.

This clonotype has more than one count but fewer than ten. The CDR3: CASSLATNTDTQYF. Written as DNA, the CDR3 is TGTGCCAGCAGCTTAGCGACGAATACAGATACGCAGTATTTT. This rearrangement joins TRBV7-2 to TRBJ2-3; no clear D. V shed 0 bases and J shed 3 bases, with 7 bases lying between them. Germline V gene sequence: CDR1 SGHTA, CDR2 FQGNSA. The CDR3 is made up of 14 amino acids.

This chain links TRBV29-1 with TRBJ1-3; possibly TRBD1 for D (5 bases). The CDR3 extends over 12 amino acids. V was shortened by 4 bases and J by 8 bases, with 12 bases between the two germline ends. Germline V gives CDR1 SQVTM, CDR2 ANQGSEA. The CDR3 reads CSVAGGTDTIYF. The DNA for the CDR3 is TGCAGCGTTGCGGGGGGGACGGACACCATATATTTT.

The genes are TRBV5-1 and TRBJ2-5, with 10 bases identical to TRBD1. From germline, CDR1 is SGHRS and CDR2 YFSETQ. The CDR3 covers 15 residues. Trimming removed 7 bases from V and 4 bases from J; junction bases left unmatched: 10. The CDR3 DNA reads as TGCGCCAGCCTGTCCTCCGGGACAGGGGTAGAGACCCAGTACTTC. It codes for CASLSSGTGVETQYF.

The V gene is TRBV15, the J gene TRBJ1-3; D is unresolved. V was trimmed by 1 base and J by 0 bases, leaving 7 bases between them. This CDR3 is built from 15 residues. Germline V gene sequence: CDR1 LNHNV, CDR2 YYDKDF (reference sequence). The CDR3, as DNA: TGTGCCACCAGCAGAGGGACTGACTCTGGAAACACCATATATTTT. It yields the protein CATSRGTDSGNTIYF.

Remarks on this clonotype: A read error may be the cause here, since a much bigger clone is one base away. The chain has TRBV12-3 or TRBV12-4 and TRBJ2-3; D unresolved. This CDR3 region has 13 residues. The CDR3 reads CAGSFGLIDTQYF. CDR3 sequence (DNA): TGTGCCGGCAGTTTTGGGCTCATCGATACGCAGTATTTT.

The genes are TRBV7-3 and TRBJ1-1; no reliable D call. The CDR3 consists of 15 residues. The germline V gene has CDR1 SGHTA and CDR2 FQGTGA. The V gene lost 2 bases and the J gene lost 3 bases, with 13 bases spanning the gap. The CDR3 DNA sequence: TGTGCCAGCAGCTTACTTGGAAACTTGGACACTGAAGCTTTCTTT. It codes for CASSLLGNLDTEAFF.

A few counts support this clonotype. The V call is TRBV7-9, the J call TRBJ2-7, with D tentatively TRBD1 (6 bases). Germline V lookup: CDR1 SEHNR, CDR2 FQNEAQ (reference sequence). V was cut by 3 bases and J by 5 bases, with 14 bases left in between. The CDR3 sequence is 14 residues long. DNA of the CDR3: TGTGCCAGCAGCTTCACCGAAGGACAGAACGAGCAGTACTTC. This gives the protein CASSFTEGQNEQYF.

To note about this clonotype: The junction shows a germline mismatch at one end, possibly a read error. The chain is built from TRBV2 and TRBJ1-2; no clear D gene. Germline-derived CDR1 and CDR2 are SNHLY and FYNNEI. This CDR3 has 12 residues. CDR3 DNA: TGTGCCAGTAGTGCGGTTCTCGGTGGCTACACCTTC. This sequence encodes CASSAVLGGYTF. Based on the CDR3 plus reference TRBV2 and TRBJ1-2, the full variable domain is EPEVTQTPSHQVTQMGQEVILRCVPISNHLYFYWYRQILGQKVEFLVSFYNNEISEKSEIFDDQFSVERPDGSNFTLKIRSTKLEDSAMYFCASSAVLGGYTFGSGTRLTVV.

This clonotype has a count of ten or more. The genes are TRBV27 and TRBJ2-1; D possibly corresponds to TRBD2 (6 bases). V lost 5 bases to trimming and J lost 3 bases, with 29 bases between them. The CDR3 has 20 residues. Germline V CDR1 and CDR2: MNHEY, SMNVEV (reference sequence). CDR3 sequence: CASSPRNLGGEFRIYNEQFF. In DNA form, the CDR3 reads TGTGCCAGCAGTCCACGCAATCTCGGGGGAGAATTCCGTATCTACAATGAGCAGTTCTTC.

There are many counts of this clonotype. This chain uses TRBV6-1 with TRBJ2-1; 11 nucleotides line up with TRBD2. J lost 3 bases, V lost 8 bases, and 6 bases had no gene match. Germline assignment: CDR1 MNHNS and CDR2 SASEGT. CDR3 size: 15 residues. CDR3 bases: TGTGCCAGCCAGACACTAGCGGGGGACTACAATGAGCAGTTCTTC. Encoded protein: CASQTLAGDYNEQFF.

This clonotype was observed at least ten times. The chain is built from TRBV6-2 or TRBV6-3 and TRBJ1-1, with a weak D call TRBD1 (5 bases). The V gene's germline CDR1 is MNHEY and CDR2 SVGEGT. CDR3 length equals 14 residues. Trimming cost V 5 bases and J 2 bases, with 12 bases left between them. The chain's CDR3 is CASSHRDGNTEAFF. The CDR3 DNA reads as TGTGCCAGCAGTCACCGGGACGGAAACACTGAAGCTTTCTTT.

This clonotype was counted at least ten times. The V call is TRBV3-1, the J call TRBJ2-5; D not certain. CDR3 size: 15 residues. The V end was cut by 0 bases, the J end by 2 bases, with 10 bases between. Germline V gene sequence: CDR1 LGHDT, CDR2 YNNKEL (reference sequence). The CDR3 DNA reads as TGTGCCAGCAGCCAAGAGGCAGCACTACAAGAGACCCAGTACTTC. It specifies CASSQEAALQETQYF.

The CDR3 sequence is CASGLATDTQYF. The CDR3 nucleotides read TGTGCCAGCGGCTTAGCAACAGATACGCAGTATTTT. The chain carries TRBV19 and TRBJ2-3; D remains ambiguous. There are 12 residues in the CDR3. Germline CDR1 reads LNHDA; CDR2 reads SQIVND (reference sequence). Trimming pared 9 bases from V and 3 bases from J, leaving 10 bases between.

Concerning this clonotype: This may arise from a read error, as a much more abundant clone is one base away. The CDR3, as DNA: TGCAGTGCTCTTACTAGCGGGGGGGCAGATACGCAGTATTTT. Its translation: CSALTSGGADTQYF. V is TRBV20-1 and J is TRBJ2-3; 13 nucleotides agree with TRBD2. Germline V lookup: CDR1 DFQATT, CDR2 SNEGSKA (reference sequence). This CDR3 spans 14 amino acids. Trimming took 5 bases from V and 4 from J; bases not matched to a gene: 3.

The chain uses TRBV5-1 and TRBJ2-2, with D perhaps TRBD2 (6 bases). Looked up from germline, CDR1 is SGHRS and CDR2 is YFSETQ. V was clipped by 3 bases and J by 4 bases, with 13 bases between them. This CDR3 spans 15 amino acids. CDR3 sequence: CASSSGTQLTGELFF. The CDR3 DNA is TGCGCCAGCAGCTCTGGGACTCAGCTCACCGGGGAGCTGTTTTTT.

This clonotype was recorded many times. The rearrangement links TRBV11-2 to TRBJ2-7, with D maybe TRBD2 (5 bases). Trimming shortened V by 1 base and J by 0 bases, and 10 bases separated the two germline ends. The CDR3 spans 15 residues. CDR1 is SGHAT and CDR2 is FQNNGV in the germline V gene. The CDR3 bases are TGTGCCAGCAGCTTAGGTTGGGAGTACTCCTACGAGCAGTACTTC. Protein: CASSLGWEYSYEQYF. The variable domain in full, with the rest retrieved from reference TRBV11-2 and TRBJ2-7, is EAGVAQSPRYKIIEKRQSVAFWCNPISGHATLYWYQQILGQGPKLLIQFQNNGVVDDSQLPKDRFSAERLKGVDSTLKIQPAKLEDSAVYLCASSLGWEYSYEQYFGPGTRLTVT.

The table lists this clonotype with many counts. The V and J genes are TRBV30 and TRBJ1-1; possible D gene TRBD1, 5 bases. The CDR3 runs 13 residues. Germline assignment: CDR1 GTSNPN and CDR2 SVGIG (reference sequence). Trimming took 4 bases from V and 0 from J, leaving 9 bases between them. CDR3 nucleotides: TGTGCCTGGACAAGACAGCTGAACACTGAAGCTTTCTTT. It translates to CAWTRQLNTEAFF.